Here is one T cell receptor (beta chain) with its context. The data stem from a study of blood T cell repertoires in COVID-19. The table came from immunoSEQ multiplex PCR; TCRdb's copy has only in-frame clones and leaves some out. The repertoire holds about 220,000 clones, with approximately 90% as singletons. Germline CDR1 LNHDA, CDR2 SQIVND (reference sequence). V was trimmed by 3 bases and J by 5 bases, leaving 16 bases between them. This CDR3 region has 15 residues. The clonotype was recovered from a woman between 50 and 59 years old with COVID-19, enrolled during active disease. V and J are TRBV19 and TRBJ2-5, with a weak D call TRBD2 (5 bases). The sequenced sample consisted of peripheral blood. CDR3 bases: TGTGCCAGTAGTATCGATCTCCAAAGGGAGGAGACCCAGTACTTC. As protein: CASSIDLQREETQYF.